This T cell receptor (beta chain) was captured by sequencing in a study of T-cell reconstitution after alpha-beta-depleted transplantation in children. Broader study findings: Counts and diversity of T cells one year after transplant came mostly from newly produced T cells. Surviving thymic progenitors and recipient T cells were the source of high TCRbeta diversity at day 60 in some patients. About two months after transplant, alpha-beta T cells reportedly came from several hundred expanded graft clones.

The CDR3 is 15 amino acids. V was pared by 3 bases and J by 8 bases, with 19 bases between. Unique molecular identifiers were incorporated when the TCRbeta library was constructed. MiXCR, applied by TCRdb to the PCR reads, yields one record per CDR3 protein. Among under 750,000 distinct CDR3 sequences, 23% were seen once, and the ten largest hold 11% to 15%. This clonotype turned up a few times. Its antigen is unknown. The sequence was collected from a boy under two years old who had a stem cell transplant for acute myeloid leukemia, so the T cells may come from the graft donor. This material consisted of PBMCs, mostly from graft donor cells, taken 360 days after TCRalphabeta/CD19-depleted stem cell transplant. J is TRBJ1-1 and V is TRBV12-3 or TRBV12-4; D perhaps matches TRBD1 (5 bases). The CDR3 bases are TGTGCCAGCAGTTTTGGGGCCGGACGCGCCTTCGAAGCTTTCTTT. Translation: CASSFGAGRAFEAFF.